Listed below are T cell receptor beta chains from one sample, sequenced in a study of cytomegalovirus exposure and HLA in healthy donors. The table came from immunoSEQ multiplex PCR; TCRdb's copy has only in-frame clones and leaves some out. The sample includes tens of thousands of clones, about four fifths seen only once; the top ten take 1.5% to 2%. Sequenced sample: PBMCs. Receptor source: a woman aged 30 to 39 in good health and CMV-seronegative. Each CDR3 is given with its conserved first and last residue. Each record gives: clone size, V gene, D gene, J gene, CDR3 DNA, CDR3 protein. D genes are given only for firm matches. Rows may omit the clone size; those that give it use once, few, many or a size class.

clone_size: -
v_call: TRBV28
d_call: -
j_call: TRBJ1-1
cdr3_nt: TGTGCCAGCAGTTTAGAAGCGGGGGGGGTGAAGGAAGCTTTCTTT
cdr3_aa: CASSLEAGGVKEAFF

clone_size: once
v_call: TRBV10-3
d_call: TRBD2
j_call: TRBJ2-5
cdr3_nt: TGTGCCATCAGCCCGGGACTAGCGGGAGCTGAGACCCAGTACTTC
cdr3_aa: CAISPGLAGAETQYF

clone_size: few
v_call: TRBV6-5
d_call: TRBD1
j_call: TRBJ1-5
cdr3_nt: TGTGCCAGCAGATCCCTGGGACAGGGCAATCAGCCCCAGCATTTT
cdr3_aa: CASRSLGQGNQPQHF

clone_size: -
v_call: TRBV5-4
d_call: TRBD1
j_call: TRBJ2-7
cdr3_nt: TGTGCCAGCAGCTCAGACGACAGGGTAAACTCCTACGAGCAGTACTTC
cdr3_aa: CASSSDDRVNSYEQYF

clone_size: once
v_call: TRBV7-3
d_call: -
j_call: TRBJ2-3
cdr3_nt: TGTGCCAGCAGCTTAACGGGGGACACGAACACAGATACGCAGTATTTT
cdr3_aa: CASSLTGDTNTDTQYF

clone_size: -
v_call: TRBV18
d_call: TRBD1
j_call: TRBJ2-1
cdr3_nt: TGTGCCAGCTCACCACCCAAGGGCAGGGGGCTGTACAATGAGCAGTTCTTC
cdr3_aa: CASSPPKGRGLYNEQFF

clone_size: -
v_call: TRBV11-3
d_call: TRBD2
j_call: TRBJ2-1
cdr3_nt: TGTGCCAGCAGCTCGTGGACTAGCGGGGGCTACAATGAGCAGTTCTTC
cdr3_aa: CASSSWTSGGYNEQFF

clone_size: -
v_call: TRBV7-8
d_call: TRBD2
j_call: TRBJ2-1
cdr3_nt: TGTGCCAGCAGCTTATCGTGGACTAGCGGGAGTATCCGTCACAATGAGCAGTTCTTC
cdr3_aa: CASSLSWTSGSIRHNEQFF

clone_size: -
v_call: TRBV9
d_call: -
j_call: TRBJ1-2
cdr3_nt: TGTGCCAGCAGCGTTTTATCAGGTAACTATGGCTACACCTTC
cdr3_aa: CASSVLSGNYGYTF

clone_size: -
v_call: TRBV18
d_call: TRBD1
j_call: TRBJ2-7
cdr3_nt: TGTGCCAGCTCACCAACAGGGGGCCTCGAGCAGTACTTC
cdr3_aa: CASSPTGGLEQYF

clone_size: -
v_call: TRBV5-1
d_call: TRBD1
j_call: TRBJ2-2
cdr3_nt: TGCGCCAGCAGCTTGAGTGACAGGGTAGGCACCGGGGAGCTGTTTTTT
cdr3_aa: CASSLSDRVGTGELFF

clone_size: few
v_call: TRBV6-1
d_call: -
j_call: TRBJ2-7
cdr3_nt: TGTGCCAGCAGTGAAGGTCCCAGGGTTCTATACGAGCAGTACTTC
cdr3_aa: CASSEGPRVLYEQYF

clone_size: -
v_call: TRBV14
d_call: -
j_call: TRBJ2-2
cdr3_nt: TGTGCCAGCAGCCAAGAACACGGGGAGCTGTTTTTT
cdr3_aa: CASSQEHGELFF

clone_size: -
v_call: TRBV5-1
d_call: -
j_call: TRBJ1-1
cdr3_nt: TGCGCCAGCAGCTTAGACAGACCGAACACTGAAGCTTTCTTT
cdr3_aa: CASSLDRPNTEAFF

clone_size: -
v_call: TRBV4-1
d_call: -
j_call: TRBJ2-5
cdr3_nt: TGCGCCAGCAGCCGGGTGGCAGGGGGGAGAGAGACCCAGTACTTC
cdr3_aa: CASSRVAGGRETQYF

clone_size: -
v_call: TRBV5-4
d_call: TRBD2
j_call: TRBJ2-3
cdr3_nt: TGTGCCAGCAGCTTCGGACTAGCGGGAGGGGAGACGCAGTATTTT
cdr3_aa: CASSFGLAGGETQYF

clone_size: -
v_call: TRBV10-3
d_call: -
j_call: TRBJ2-7
cdr3_nt: TGTGCCATCAGTGGTTTATACGAGCAGTACTTC
cdr3_aa: CAISGLYEQYF

clone_size: -
v_call: TRBV29-1
d_call: TRBD1
j_call: TRBJ1-3
cdr3_nt: TGCAGCGTTGGTAAAACAGGGGCTGGAAACACCATATATTTT
cdr3_aa: CSVGKTGAGNTIYF

clone_size: -
v_call: TRBV6-5
d_call: TRBD1
j_call: TRBJ2-1
cdr3_nt: TGTGCCAGCAAGAAACAGGGGAACAATGAGCAGTTCTTC
cdr3_aa: CASKKQGNNEQFF

clone_size: -
v_call: TRBV14
d_call: -
j_call: TRBJ2-1
cdr3_nt: TGTGCCAGCAGCGGCAGGGTGTGGACCCAGAACAATGAGCAGTTCTTC
cdr3_aa: CASSGRVWTQNNEQFF

clone_size: -
v_call: TRBV28
d_call: -
j_call: TRBJ1-2
cdr3_nt: TGTGCCAGCACCACTCAACGCCTTTTTGGCTACACCTTC
cdr3_aa: CASTTQRLFGYTF

clone_size: -
v_call: TRBV6-1
d_call: -
j_call: TRBJ1-4
cdr3_nt: TGTGCCAGCAGTGAGCTCCTCGGGACACAGACATGGGGTGAAAAACTGTTTTTT
cdr3_aa: CASSELLGTQTWGEKLFF

clone_size: few
v_call: TRBV19
d_call: -
j_call: TRBJ1-5
cdr3_nt: TGTGCCAGTAGTATCCGGGAAACCAATCAGCCCCAGCATTTT
cdr3_aa: CASSIRETNQPQHF

clone_size: few
v_call: TRBV18
d_call: TRBD1
j_call: TRBJ2-7
cdr3_nt: TGTGCCAGCTCACCACAGGGACAGGCGTCTTACGAGCAGTACTTC
cdr3_aa: CASSPQGQASYEQYF

clone_size: -
v_call: TRBV5-1
d_call: -
j_call: TRBJ2-7
cdr3_nt: TGCGCCAGCAGCTTTAGCGGAGCCACGGCCTCCTACGAGCAGTACTTC
cdr3_aa: CASSFSGATASYEQYF

clone_size: -
v_call: TRBV5-5
d_call: -
j_call: TRBJ2-3
cdr3_nt: TGTGCCAGCACCGCCCGAAGAGCGGACTATTGGGCGGGGGATACGCAGTATTTT
cdr3_aa: CASTARRADYWAGDTQYF

clone_size: -
v_call: TRBV6-4
d_call: -
j_call: TRBJ2-1
cdr3_nt: TGTGCCAGCAGTGACTCGGAACAGCAGAGTTACAATGAGCAGTTCTTC
cdr3_aa: CASSDSEQQSYNEQFF

clone_size: -
v_call: TRBV19
d_call: TRBD1
j_call: TRBJ1-5
cdr3_nt: TGTGCCACCCGGGACAGGGGAAACAATCAGCCCCAGCATTTT
cdr3_aa: CATRDRGNNQPQHF